This note documents a single T cell receptor (beta chain) sequence. The antigen it binds to is not known. No base-level quality is on record; no much larger clone is a single base apart. The sample belongs to a study of blood T cell repertoires in COVID-19 (dated by TCRdb to 2018 to 2020). The study in broad terms: Samples covering the acute and convalescent phases of COVID-19 were provided by collaborators in the United States, Italy and Spain. The prospective study material was composed of cDNA or gDNA derived from T cells, B-cell-depleted T cells, or PBMCs. Where available, HLA class I and class II types were obtained from metadata supplied by the sample provider rather than from assay-based typing. Subjects who had been exposed to COVID-19, were actively infected with it, or had recovered from it provided the deeply sampled blood TCRbeta repertoires that made up the dataset. A freely available public database, intended as a resource for researchers studying the immune response to SARS-CoV-2, is where the repertoires were released. Nearly every sample came with metadata listing a de-identified subject ID, COVID-19 status, age in years and sex. The samples were drawn from the first 160 participants of the ongoing ImmuneRACE study and from under 1,500 subjects provided by 6 global collaborators. Summary of the overall study and its limitations: The amount of clinical and demographic metadata varied by source and participant and was provided uncurated.

Whole blood was collected in K2EDTA tubes by collaborating institutions according to the institutions' own protocols. For TCRbeta analysis, collaborators shipped samples in one of three forms: frozen whole blood, isolated PBMCs, or DNA extracted from either of those sample types. V is shortened by 5 bases, J by 1 base, and the region joining them spans 24 bases. The germline V gene (reference sequence) specifies MNHEY as CDR1 and SMNVEV as CDR2. The CDR3 runs 19 amino acids, cysteine and phenylalanine included. Only the CDR3 portion is preserved as DNA: 57 bases, with reading frame beginning at the first base. The immunoSEQ Assay, a bias-controlled multiplex PCR, was used to amplify TCRbeta CDR3 regions from genomic DNA. On the study's bioinformatics: Nucleated cell counts per sample were estimated from amplification of reference gene primers within the assay. To quantify the absolute abundance of each unique TCRbeta CDR3 rearrangement, sequence reads were collapsed and filtered. For each sample, productive Simpson clonality was calculated by taking the square root of Simpson's diversity index across productive rearrangements. TCRdb took over this immuneACCESS table, retaining in-frame rearrangements with V and J assigned. Such tables are incomplete; in checked studies, under half of the missing clones stem from an unresolved V gene, and the remainder is unexplained. For V, J and clone size, that table is used; D and trimming come from the DNA. Here the sample has under 200,000 clones; about 83% occur a single time. The ten most abundant clones make up roughly 1.4% of the sample.

This receptor was obtained from a human donor in a cohort sampled during active COVID-19. The sample taken for sequencing was peripheral blood. The chain employs TRBV27 and TRBJ1-5; D gene: possibly TRBD1, on 6 matching bases. The nucleotides read TGTGCCAGCAGTCCCCTAGTGGACAGCCGGGGTGGAAGCAATCAGCCCCAGCATTTT. The translation is CASSPLVDSRGGSNQPQHF.